At least ten counts were recorded for the clone carrying this T cell receptor (beta chain). The record originates from a study of T cell repertoires in cytomegalovirus infection. CDR3 length: 17 residues. J lost 2 bases, V lost 0 bases, and 13 bases had no gene match. Germline CDR1 and CDR2: DFQATT and SNEGSKA (reference sequence). TCRdb reanalysed the reads using MiXCR and keeps one entry per CDR3 protein. The sample lists about 330,000 distinct CDR3 sequences, more than 8% occurring once. The sample taken for sequencing was PBMCs. The clonotype originates from a human donor in good health (CMV status not recorded). Some clones in this sample may be carry-over from other donors' samples. This chain uses TRBV20-1 with TRBJ2-7, with 7 bases fitting TRBD2. The CDR3 DNA reads as TGCAGTGCTAGAGAAAGGTCGCTAGCGGACCCCGCCTACGAGCAGTACTTC. This gives the protein CSARERSLADPAYEQYF.